These 16 T cell receptor beta chains share one sample of origin, sequenced in a study of blood T cell repertoires in COVID-19. The assay was immunoSEQ multiplex PCR, and TCRdb's table has in-frame clones only and misses some. The sample consists of tens of thousands of clones, around 74% of them appearing once. Sequencing was done on a sample of peripheral blood. The receptors shown here come from a woman aged 80 or over with acute or convalescent COVID-19.

The chain carries TRBV11-2 and TRBJ1-2; perhaps TRBD1 as D (5 bases). Trimming cost V 6 bases and J 7 bases, with 18 bases left between them. CDR3 size: 14 residues. The germline V gene has CDR1 SGHAT and CDR2 FQNNGV. The CDR3 protein is CASSSPGGASGYTF. CDR3 in DNA: TGTGCCAGCAGTTCCCCAGGCGGGGCGAGTGGCTACACCTTC.

This chain connects TRBV19 to TRBJ1-3, with 8 bases aligning to TRBD1. V dropped 1 base and J dropped 2; count of bases not matched to a gene: 4. Germline CDR1 is LNHDA and CDR2 is SQIVND (reference sequence). The CDR3 loop spans 16 amino acids. This CDR3 is CASSIVTGEPGNTIYF. CDR3 in DNA: TGTGCCAGTAGTATAGTGACAGGGGAGCCTGGAAACACCATATATTTT.

The chain has TRBV5-1 and TRBJ2-7; D unresolved. Trimming left V 2 bases short and J 6 bases short, with 12 bases between. This CDR3 is 13 amino acids long. Germline V gives CDR1 SGHRS, CDR2 YFSETQ. The CDR3 DNA reads as TGCGCCAGCAGCTTTGGAGACCGACGCGAGCAGTACTTC. Its translation is CASSFGDRREQYF.

V and J are TRBV7-2 and TRBJ1-5, with D perhaps TRBD1 (6 bases). CDR1 and CDR2 (germline): SGHTA, FQGNSA. This CDR3 spans 15 amino acids. The V and J ends lost 5 bases and 6 bases respectively, with 17 bases between them. CDR3 loop: CASSPQQGRGQPQHF. CDR3 DNA: TGTGCCAGCAGCCCCCAACAGGGAAGAGGTCAGCCCCAGCATTTT.

This chain joins TRBV13 and TRBJ2-7, with 15 nucleotides matching TRBD2. Germline lookup yields CDR1 PRHDT and CDR2 FYEKMQ (reference sequence). The CDR3 totals 15 residues. J was trimmed by 4 bases and V by 5 bases; bases with no gene match: 3. CDR3: CASSPGLAGGYEQYF. As DNA, the CDR3 is TGTGCCAGCAGCCCGGGACTAGCGGGAGGATACGAGCAGTACTTC.

The rearrangement links TRBV7-8 to TRBJ2-1; 14 bases map to TRBD2. The V and J ends lost 2 bases and 2 bases, in that order; junction bases with no gene match: 2. CDR3 length equals 17 residues. Germline V gene data show CDR1 as SGHVS and CDR2 as FQNEAQ. CDR3 coding DNA: TGTGCCAGCAGCTTACGACTAGCGGGAGGGCCCTACAATGAGCAGTTCTTC. Its translation is CASSLRLAGGPYNEQFF.

This clone is medium-sized. This sample also contains other DNA sequences that code for the same CDR3. This rearrangement joins TRBV28 to TRBJ2-1, with 8 bases that match TRBD1. Losses at the gene ends were 1 base for V and 7 bases for J; bases not matched to a gene: 6. Per the germline V gene, CDR1 is MDHEN and CDR2 is SYDVKM. The CDR3 loop spans 15 amino acids. CDR3 protein: CASSLLAGGNNEQFF. In DNA form, the CDR3 reads TGTGCCAGCAGTTTATTGGCAGGGGGCAATAATGAGCAGTTCTTC.

The J gene is TRBJ2-5, the V gene TRBV6-2 or TRBV6-3; possible D gene TRBD2, 6 bases. V lost 5 bases and J 5 bases, leaving 6 bases between the germline ends. CDR1 MNHEY and CDR2 SVGEGT come from the germline V gene. The CDR3 runs 11 residues. CDR3 in DNA: TGTGCCAGCAGTCGGGGGGAGACCCAGTACTTC. This sequence encodes CASSRGETQYF.

This clone has more than one count but fewer than ten. The chain has TRBV28 and TRBJ1-4; 7 bases match TRBD1. V shed 5 bases and J 8 bases; nucleotides not matched to a gene: 11. In germline, CDR1 is MDHEN, CDR2 SYDVKM. CDR3 length: 15 residues. This CDR3 reads CASSTGQAIREKLFF. For the CDR3, the DNA is TGTGCCAGCAGTACAGGACAGGCGATACGGGAAAAACTGTTTTTT.

This chain uses TRBV24-1 with TRBJ2-2; D may be TRBD2 (6 bases). The V end lost 4 bases, the J end lost 6 bases, and 14 bases lay between the germline ends. The CDR3 spans 15 residues. CDR1 and CDR2 (germline): KGHDR, SFDVKD. The CDR3 loop reads CATSERTIAAGELFF. In nucleotides, the CDR3 is TGTGCCACCAGTGAGCGAACAATAGCGGCCGGGGAGCTGTTTTTT.

The V gene is TRBV7-2, the J gene TRBJ1-6, with D tentatively TRBD1 (6 bases). The ends were cut back, 1 base at V and 0 bases at J, with 13 bases in the middle. From germline, CDR1 is SGHTA and CDR2 FQGNSA. The length of the CDR3 is 18 residues. The CDR3 nucleotides are TGTGCCAGCAGCTTAGGGTCGGCGGACAGCTCCTATAATTCACCCCTCCACTTT. Protein product: CASSLGSADSSYNSPLHF.

The gene calls are TRBV11-2 and TRBJ2-3, with TRBD2 as a possible D gene (5 bases). The CDR3 sequence is 14 residues long. Trimming stripped 8 bases from V and 2 bases from J, with 14 bases between. Germline V gene sequence: CDR1 SGHAT, CDR2 FQNNGV. The CDR3 protein is CASAKSGFTDTQYF. CDR3 sequence (DNA): TGTGCCAGCGCTAAGAGCGGATTCACAGATACGCAGTATTTT. Filled out from reference TRBV11-2 and TRBJ2-3, the complete variable domain reads EAGVAQSPRYKIIEKRQSVAFWCNPISGHATLYWYQQILGQGPKLLIQFQNNGVVDDSQLPKDRFSAERLKGVDSTLKIQPAKLEDSAVYLCASAKSGFTDTQYFGPGTRLTVL.

As concerns this clone: An end of the junction does not agree with germline; a read error may underlie this. This chain connects TRBV4-3 to TRBJ1-2, with 10 bases aligning to TRBD1. Germline V gene sequence: CDR1 LGHNA, CDR2 YSLEER. The CDR3 covers 14 residues. This chain's CDR3 is CASSPGTGESKSWF. The CDR3 coding sequence is TGCGCCAGCAGCCCTGGGACAGGGGAGTCAAAAAGCTGGTTC.

This clone was picked up one time. The chain couples TRBV7-9 to TRBJ2-5, with TRBD1 as a possible D gene (5 bases). V was cut by 1 base and J by 5 bases, with 8 bases left in between. Germline CDR1 SEHNR, CDR2 FQNEAQ (reference sequence). This CDR3 region has 13 residues. CDR3 nucleotide sequence: TGTGCCAGCAGCTTAGGGGCAGGGGAGACCCAGTACTTC. Residues: CASSLGAGETQYF.

J is TRBJ2-1 and V is TRBV2; possible D gene TRBD2, 6 bases. V was cut by 3 bases and J by 2 bases, with 8 bases left in between. Germline CDR1 SNHLY, CDR2 FYNNEI. This CDR3 has 14 amino acids. CDR3 sequence reads: CASSDSGPYNEQFF. The CDR3 DNA is TGTGCCAGCAGTGATAGCGGCCCCTACAATGAGCAGTTCTTC.

The chain carries TRBV5-1 and TRBJ2-7; possible D gene TRBD2, 5 bases. CDR3 length: 15 amino acids. V was pared by 0 bases and J by 3 bases, with 13 bases between. The germline V gene has CDR1 SGHRS and CDR2 YFSETQ. The CDR3 DNA is TGCGCCAGCAGCTTGGCGGGGTTTAAGGACTACGAGCAGTACTTC. Its protein is CASSLAGFKDYEQYF.